Sequencing of this T cell receptor (beta chain) was carried out in a study of T-cell memory formation after mild COVID-19. Study details: TCR clusters were mostly donor specific. Study observations and caveats: Among clones contracting day 15 to 85, CD4/CD8 was balanced, whereas later expanders leaned CD4+. Most CD4+ clones that shrank were in CM and EM, while CD8+ ones turned up in EMRA.

Germline V gene lookup returns CDR1 MNHEY and CDR2 SVGAGI. With 2 bases removed from V and 2 bases from J, the gap between germline ends came to 17 bases. The CDR3 extends over 17 amino acids. From the 5' RACE reads, TCRdb called clonotypes with MiXCR, one entry per CDR3 protein. Found here are 400,000 or so distinct CDR3 sequences, around 21% of them singletons; the top ten hold approximately 12%. This clonotype appeared once. Antigen: not known. The TCR comes from an adult woman who had mild COVID-19 (a few samples of this study predate the infection). Cell type and time point are not known. The rearrangement joins TRBV6-5 to TRBJ2-3, with D maybe TRBD1 (5 bases). Sample: PBMCs or a T cell subset sorted from them (not recorded which). The CDR3 loop is CASSYTDRDSYTDTQYF. CDR3 nucleotide sequence: TGTGCCAGCAGTTACACAGATCGAGACAGCTACACAGATACGCAGTATTTT.